The present entry profiles one TCR beta chain with its context. The antigen remains undetermined. Under the ViraFEST assay, PBMC were stimulated with viral peptide pools so that antigen-specific CD4+ T cells expanded. Sequencing was performed afterwards. After less than 11 days in culture, the CD4+ T cells were isolated. Vaccination of participants consisted of two doses of either the BNT162b2 or mRNA-1273 vaccine. Each culture had half its medium swapped for IL-2 medium on days 3 and 7. The data were obtained in a study of vaccination effects on CD4 cells after COVID-19. Study background: Post-vaccine draws lagged the second dose by a median of 72 days.

The ends lost 3 bases at V and 4 bases at J; junction bases unmatched: 4. The CDR3 spans 15 residues. Germline V gene sequence: CDR1 SGHNT, CDR2 YYREEE (reference sequence). Study conclusions and caveats: Long after vaccination, the clones induced by infection and by vaccine shrank markedly in size. Only a single clone (1 of 255 vaccine-induced clones in healthy vaccinees) cross-reacted with common cold coronaviruses.

Libraries were prepared by immunoSEQ multiplex PCR; TCRdb keeps only in-frame clonotypes and omits some of them. Of tens of thousands of clones listed, roughly 80% were seen once; the top ten hold about 15%. This TCR derives from a human donor who received a COVID-19 vaccine. The material was CD4+ T cells from PBMCs cultured with HCoV-229E spike peptides, obtained after COVID-19 vaccination. The V call is TRBV5-4, the J call TRBJ2-2, with 9 positions matching TRBD1. CDR3 amino acids: CASSSRQGGTGELFF. Written as DNA, the CDR3 is TGTGCCAGCAGCTCACGACAGGGGGGCACCGGGGAGCTGTTTTTT.